This T cell receptor (beta chain) appears in the sequencing data of a study of blood T cell repertoires in COVID-19. Whole-study context: Sites in the United States, Italy and Spain provided acute and convalescent COVID-19 samples.

The protocol was immunoSEQ multiplex PCR, while the TCRdb copy is restricted to in-frame clones and leaves out a portion. The profile shows approximately 190,000 clones, around four fifths of them singletons. The V and J ends lost 3 bases and 0 bases, in that order; junction bases with no gene match: 8. This CDR3 region has 18 residues. Per the germline V gene, CDR1 is MRHNA and CDR2 is SNTAGT. V gene TRBV6-4 combines with J gene TRBJ2-6, with 7 positions matching TRBD1. The clonotype originates from a man aged 25 to 40 with active or convalescent COVID-19. Sequencing input: peripheral blood. The CDR3 DNA reads as TGTGCCAGCAGTGAAGACGTTGGGACAGCCTCTGGGGCCAACGTCCTGACTTTC. Translated: CASSEDVGTASGANVLTF.